One sample yielded the 25 T cell receptor beta chains listed below, sequenced in a study of blood T cell repertoires in COVID-19. Using immunoSEQ multiplex PCR, the repertoire was profiled, and TCRdb retains in-frame clones only, with some absent. This sample carries hundreds of thousands of clones, just over 85% of them seen once, and the ten largest clones take over 1.3%. What was sequenced was peripheral blood. All receptors derive from an elderly man with acute or convalescent COVID-19.

This clone was seen a few times. The CDR3 loop is CAISEGGQENQPQHF. DNA for the CDR3: TGTGCCATCAGTGAAGGGGGACAGGAGAATCAGCCCCAGCATTTT. This chain links TRBV10-3 with TRBJ1-5, with TRBD1 identical over 8 bases. This CDR3 contains 15 residues. After removal of 3 bases from V and 4 bases from J, the junction contained 5 bases not matched to a gene. CDR1 and CDR2 from the germline V gene are ENHRY and SYGVKD.

This clone occurred once. CDR3 sequence: CASRRDRVQPQHF. In nucleotides, the CDR3 is TGTGCCAGCAGGAGGGACAGGGTACAGCCCCAGCATTTT. The chain carries TRBV6-5 and TRBJ1-5; TRBD1 agrees at 9 bases. Germline CDR1 is MNHEY and CDR2 is SVGAGI. There are 13 residues in the CDR3. The ends lost 6 bases at V and 7 bases at J; junction bases unmatched: 4.

The chain has TRBV6-2 or TRBV6-3 and TRBJ1-5; D perhaps matches TRBD1 (5 bases). The V gene lost 6 bases and the J gene lost 6 bases, with 12 bases spanning the gap. The CDR3 loop spans 13 amino acids. CDR1 MNHEY and CDR2 SVGEGT come from the germline V gene. The CDR3 bases are TGTGCCAGCAGCTTAAACACAGGTCAGCCCCAGCATTTT. Translating gives CASSLNTGQPQHF.

The chain combines TRBV3-1 (or the pseudogene TRBV3-2) with TRBJ2-2; D remains ambiguous. V lost 0 bases, J lost 0 bases, and 5 bases lay in between. The CDR3 extends over 15 amino acids. Germline loops: CDR1 LGHDT, CDR2 YNNKEL (reference sequence). The CDR3, as DNA: TGTGCCAGCAGCCAAGATCACACGAACACCGGGGAGCTGTTTTTT. Amino acid sequence: CASSQDHTNTGELFF.

The chain combines TRBV27 with TRBJ2-7, with TRBD1 matching over 8 bases. Trimming took 7 bases from V and 4 from J; bases not matched to a gene: 9. The CDR3 is 14 residues long. Looked up from germline, CDR1 is MNHEY and CDR2 is SMNVEV (reference sequence). The CDR3 loop is CASKLRTGLYEQYF. CDR3 DNA sequence: TGTGCCAGCAAACTAAGGACAGGGCTTTACGAGCAGTACTTC.

This clone was counted a single time. V and J are TRBV18 and TRBJ2-1; 11 bases are shared with TRBD2. With V trimmed by 4 bases and J by 3 bases, 2 bases remained unmatched. Germline V gene lookup returns CDR1 KGHSH and CDR2 LQKENI. The CDR3 has 15 residues. DNA of the CDR3: TGTGCCAGCTCACAGGGACTAGCGGACTACAATGAGCAGTTCTTC. This codes for CASSQGLADYNEQFF.

V usage is TRBV3-1 (or the pseudogene TRBV3-2) and J usage is TRBJ2-7, with 8 positions matching TRBD2. This CDR3 is 14 amino acids long. Germline-derived CDR1 and CDR2 are LGHDT and YNNKEL (reference sequence). With 1 base clipped from V and 2 bases from J, the junction kept 1 base outside the gene matches. The CDR3 region has the DNA TGTGCCAGCAGCCAAGTCGGGAGGGCCTACGAGCAGTACTTC. Its translation: CASSQVGRAYEQYF.

This CDR3 reads CSGTDFNEKLFF. CDR3 nucleotide sequence: TGCAGCGGGACAGATTTTAATGAAAAACTGTTTTTT. The chain employs TRBV29-1 and TRBJ1-4; D is perhaps TRBD1 (6 bases). CDR1 SQVTM and CDR2 ANQGSEA come from the germline V gene. CDR3 length: 12 residues. The V end was cut by 7 bases, the J end by 4 bases, with 10 bases between.

J is TRBJ2-2 and V is TRBV11-2, with 11 bases lining up with TRBD1. Germline loops: CDR1 SGHAT, CDR2 FQNNGV. The trim removed 4 bases at V and 5 bases at J, leaving 3 bases unmatched. The CDR3 sequence is 15 residues long. The CDR3 loop reads CASSWDRGGTGELFF. CDR3 DNA: TGTGCCAGCAGCTGGGACAGGGGGGGAACCGGGGAGCTGTTTTTT. Filled out from reference TRBV11-2 and TRBJ2-2, the complete variable domain reads EAGVAQSPRYKIIEKRQSVAFWCNPISGHATLYWYQQILGQGPKLLIQFQNNGVVDDSQLPKDRFSAERLKGVDSTLKIQPAKLEDSAVYLCASSWDRGGTGELFFGEGSRLTVL.

This clone was seen only once. The V call is TRBV29-1, the J call TRBJ1-1, with 7 nucleotides matching TRBD1. The V and J ends lost 7 bases and 2 bases, in that order; junction bases with no gene match: 13. Germline loops: CDR1 SQVTM, CDR2 ANQGSEA. This CDR3 has 15 residues. DNA for the CDR3: TGCAGCGCAGGGGGAGGGAGTGGGGGAAACACTGAAGCTTTCTTT. This gives the protein CSAGGGSGGNTEAFF.

This chain links TRBV7-2 with TRBJ1-6, with 8 bases identical to TRBD1. The V and J ends lost 3 bases and 7 bases, in that order; junction bases with no gene match: 2. Germline loops: CDR1 SGHTA, CDR2 FQGNSA. CDR3 length: 14 residues. The CDR3 protein is CASSFRDRNSPLHF. CDR3 nucleotides: TGTGCCAGCAGCTTCCGGGACAGGAATTCACCCCTCCACTTT.

V gene TRBV27 combines with J gene TRBJ2-5; TRBD1 aligns across 7 bases. The V gene's germline CDR1 is MNHEY and CDR2 SMNVEV (reference sequence). The CDR3 is 14 residues long. V shed 5 bases and J 1 base; nucleotides not matched to a gene: 4. DNA of the CDR3: TGTGCCAGCAGTAGGGACAGCTTCCAAGAGACCCAGTACTTC. Translating it yields CASSRDSFQETQYF.

This rearrangement joins TRBV6-5 to TRBJ2-2, with 7 bases lining up with TRBD1. Per germline, CDR1 MNHEY and CDR2 SVGAGI. V gave up 9 bases and J gave up 2 bases; unmatched junction bases: 3. The CDR3 spans 13 residues. The CDR3 DNA reads TGTGCCAGTTGGGACAGAAACACCGGGGAGCTGTTTTTT. Its translation is CASWDRNTGELFF.

V is TRBV4-1 and J is TRBJ1-1, with D hard to call. From germline, CDR1 is MGHRA and CDR2 YSYEKL. This CDR3 comprises 14 residues. Trimming took 1 base from V and 6 from J, leaving 12 bases between them. This CDR3 is CASSQVTVGAEAFF. The CDR3 DNA sequence: TGCGCCAGCAGCCAAGTAACCGTGGGCGCTGAAGCTTTCTTT.

The rearrangement links TRBV29-1 to TRBJ2-1; 11 bases map to TRBD2. CDR1 is SQVTM, CDR2 ANQGSEA, per germline. V was pared by 5 bases and J by 9 bases, with 6 bases of the junction left unmatched. This CDR3 is 13 amino acids long. The CDR3 protein is CSVKTSGAGEQFF. CDR3 nucleotides: TGCAGCGTTAAGACTAGCGGGGCGGGTGAGCAGTTCTTC.

The chain joins TRBV6-1 to TRBJ1-2; possible D gene TRBD1, 6 bases. V was cut by 3 bases and J by 4 bases, with 12 bases left in between. Germline CDR1 MNHNS, CDR2 SASEGT. The CDR3 covers 14 residues. CDR3 in DNA: TGTGCCAGCAGTGATGGGGGCGCTCCCTATGGCTACACCTTC. Its translation: CASSDGGAPYGYTF.

The chain has TRBV7-2 and TRBJ2-7; D call uncertain. V shed 2 bases and J shed 0 bases, with 5 bases lying between them. CDR1 is SGHTA and CDR2 is FQGNSA in the germline V gene. The CDR3 totals 13 residues. The CDR3 DNA reads as TGTGCCAGCAGCTTACATAGCTCCTACGAGCAGTACTTC. It codes for CASSLHSSYEQYF.

This clone was seen once. The V and J genes are TRBV6-1 and TRBJ1-6; TRBD1 might be the D (5 bases). CDR1 and CDR2 (germline): MNHNS, SASEGT. The CDR3 extends over 16 amino acids. Trimming took off 4 bases at V and 0 bases at J, with 10 bases between the two ends. CDR3 region: CASSVTGPSYNSPLHF. CDR3 in DNA: TGTGCCAGCAGTGTCACAGGTCCCTCCTATAATTCACCCCTCCACTTT.

This chain links TRBV7-2 with TRBJ2-5; D is possibly TRBD1 (5 bases). With 2 bases removed from V and 5 bases from J, the gap between germline ends came to 15 bases. From germline, CDR1 is SGHTA and CDR2 FQGNSA. The CDR3 covers 15 residues. The CDR3 coding sequence is TGTGCCAGCAGCTTAAGGGCAGGGCCCGGGGAGACCCAGTACTTC. Amino acids: CASSLRAGPGETQYF.

The chain has TRBV6-5 and TRBJ2-7; TRBD2 matches 8 bases. After removal of 7 bases from V and 4 bases from J, the junction contained 12 bases not matched to a gene. Germline V gene lookup returns CDR1 MNHEY and CDR2 SVGAGI. CDR3 length: 15 residues. The CDR3 region is CASNEGLGFRYEQYF. CDR3 nucleotides: TGTGCCAGCAACGAGGGACTAGGATTTAGATACGAGCAGTACTTC.

The chain combines TRBV28 with TRBJ2-7; 10 bases match TRBD2. CDR1 is MDHEN and CDR2 is SYDVKM in the germline V gene. The ends lost 6 bases at V and 3 bases at J; junction bases unmatched: 5. This CDR3 has 14 amino acids. CDR3 DNA: TGTGCCAGCAGCTTAGCGGGAGGTCACTACGAGCAGTACTTC. It codes for CASSLAGGHYEQYF.

This chain uses TRBV6-2 or TRBV6-3 with TRBJ1-1; D not certain. Germline CDR1 and CDR2: MNHEY and SVGEGT. V lost 1 base and J 1 base, leaving 13 bases between the germline ends. CDR3 length: 16 amino acids. The CDR3 loop reads CASSYYEGLQNTEAFF. The CDR3 nucleotides are TGTGCCAGCAGTTACTATGAAGGACTCCAGAACACTGAAGCTTTCTTT.

The CDR3 DNA follows: TGTGCCAGCAGCTTAGCGCGGACAGCGGATACGCAGTATTTT. Translated: CASSLARTADTQYF. The V and J genes are TRBV7-2 and TRBJ2-3; D is perhaps TRBD1 (6 bases). CDR1 is SGHTA and CDR2 is FQGNSA in the germline V gene. This CDR3 spans 14 amino acids. V lost 0 bases and J 6 bases, leaving 10 bases between the germline ends.

This clone was picked up a small number of times. The genes are TRBV4-1 and TRBJ2-1; 8 bases map to TRBD2. V lost 4 bases to trimming and J lost 7 bases; unmatched junction nucleotides: 12. The CDR3 has 16 amino acids. Germline V CDR1 and CDR2: MGHRA, YSYEKL. The CDR3 nucleotides read TGCGCCAGCAGCCCGGAGGGGCGGACTAGCAGAAATGAGCAGTTCTTC. It codes for CASSPEGRTSRNEQFF.

The chain couples TRBV7-2 to TRBJ1-2; maybe TRBD1 (6 bases). Germline V gene sequence: CDR1 SGHTA, CDR2 FQGNSA. CDR3 size: 15 residues. V was trimmed by 0 bases and J by 5 bases, leaving 13 bases between them. CDR3 residues: CASSLATGRSYGYTF. In DNA, the CDR3 is TGTGCCAGCAGCTTAGCAACAGGGAGATCTTATGGCTACACCTTC.